The 5 T cell receptor beta chains below come from one sample, sequenced in a study of CD8 T cells in ankylosing spondylitis. TCRdb reprocessed the 5' RACE reads via MiXCR and lists one record per CDR3 protein. The sample shows about 250,000 distinct CDR3 sequences, 30% to 40% of them seen only once. The source material was blood, either unsorted or a sorted T cell fraction (not recorded which). Receptors originate from a male donor with ankylosing spondylitis or in good health (not recorded which).

The V gene is TRBV20-1, the J gene TRBJ1-1, with 8 bases lining up with TRBD1. The CDR3 extends over 13 amino acids. Trimming cost V 5 bases and J 5 bases; bases outside gene matches: 7. Germline V lookup: CDR1 DFQATT, CDR2 SNEGSKA (reference sequence). As DNA, the CDR3 is TGCAGTGCTGACGATACAGGGGGGACTGAAGCTTTCTTT. Translation gives CSADDTGGTEAFF.

With respect to this clonotype: Compared with germline, one end of the junction differs, possibly owing to a read error. The chain recombines TRBV3-1 with TRBJ1-6; D gene uncertain. This CDR3 has 14 amino acids. Germline V gene sequence: CDR1 LGHDT, CDR2 YNNKEL (reference sequence). The CDR3 loop reads CASGQGRSNSPLHF. The CDR3, as DNA: TGTGCCAGCGGCCAAGGTCGCTCGAATTCACCCCTCCACTTT.

This clonotype was counted ten times or more. This sequence joins TRBV20-1 and TRBJ1-5, with 9 bases lining up with TRBD1. Unmatched junction bases numbered 10, after V lost 5 bases and J lost 5 bases. Germline V CDR1 and CDR2: DFQATT, SNEGSKA (reference sequence). The CDR3 is 15 residues long. CDR3 DNA: TGCAGTGCTCCGGGCGCGGACAGGGGTGATCAGCCCCAGCATTTT. Translation gives CSAPGADRGDQPQHF.

This rearrangement joins TRBV12-3 or TRBV12-4 to TRBJ2-4, with 11 bases lining up with TRBD2. CDR3 length: 14 amino acids. Germline trimming cut 5 bases from V and 9 bases from J; bases unmatched to any gene: 6. CDR3 protein: CASSPLAGGGIQYF. CDR3 nucleotides: TGTGCCAGCAGTCCCCTAGCGGGGGGCGGCATTCAGTACTTC.

This clonotype was seen a few times. The gene calls are TRBV10-3 and TRBJ2-1; 8 bases are shared with TRBD2. V gave up 3 bases and J gave up 3 bases; unmatched junction bases: 1. The CDR3 contains 14 residues. The V gene's germline CDR1 is ENHRY and CDR2 SYGVKD. CDR3 nucleotides: TGTGCCATCAGTGAAGCGGGGGACTACAATGAGCAGTTCTTC. Protein: CAISEAGDYNEQFF.